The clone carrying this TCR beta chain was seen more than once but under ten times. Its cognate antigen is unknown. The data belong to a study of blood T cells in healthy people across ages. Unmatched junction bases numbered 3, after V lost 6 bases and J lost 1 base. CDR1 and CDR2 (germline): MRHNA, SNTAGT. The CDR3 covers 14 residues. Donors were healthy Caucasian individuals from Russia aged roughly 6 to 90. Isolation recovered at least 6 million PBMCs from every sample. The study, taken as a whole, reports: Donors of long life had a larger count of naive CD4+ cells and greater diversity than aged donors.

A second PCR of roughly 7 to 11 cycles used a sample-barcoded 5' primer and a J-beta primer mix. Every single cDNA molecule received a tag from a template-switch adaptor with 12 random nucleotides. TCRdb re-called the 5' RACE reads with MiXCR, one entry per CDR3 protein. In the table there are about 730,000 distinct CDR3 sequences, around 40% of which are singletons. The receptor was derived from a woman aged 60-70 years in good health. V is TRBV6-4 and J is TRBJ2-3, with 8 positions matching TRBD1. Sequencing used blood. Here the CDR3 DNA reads TGTGCCAGCAGCCAGACAGGGGGCACAGATACGCAGTATTTT. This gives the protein CASSQTGGTDTQYF.